This T cell receptor beta chain was documented in a study of T cell repertoires in cytomegalovirus infection. This clonotype was found many times. With 1 base removed from V and 7 bases from J, the gap between germline ends came to 13 bases. The germline CDR1 and CDR2 sequences are SGHTA and FQGNSA. The CDR3 has 14 residues. One entry per CDR3 protein, called by TCRdb with MiXCR from the reads. The sample includes around 270,000 distinct CDR3 sequences, roughly 9% of them seen just once. The receptor's source is a human donor in good health (CMV status not recorded). Some clones in this sample may be carry-over from other donors' samples. The sample taken for sequencing was PBMCs. The chain employs TRBV7-2 and TRBJ1-2; TRBD1 is a possible D gene (5 bases). The DNA for the CDR3 is TGTGCCAGCAGCTTAGTTGGAGCCGGGGGTGGCTACACCTTC. It is translated as CASSLVGAGGGYTF.